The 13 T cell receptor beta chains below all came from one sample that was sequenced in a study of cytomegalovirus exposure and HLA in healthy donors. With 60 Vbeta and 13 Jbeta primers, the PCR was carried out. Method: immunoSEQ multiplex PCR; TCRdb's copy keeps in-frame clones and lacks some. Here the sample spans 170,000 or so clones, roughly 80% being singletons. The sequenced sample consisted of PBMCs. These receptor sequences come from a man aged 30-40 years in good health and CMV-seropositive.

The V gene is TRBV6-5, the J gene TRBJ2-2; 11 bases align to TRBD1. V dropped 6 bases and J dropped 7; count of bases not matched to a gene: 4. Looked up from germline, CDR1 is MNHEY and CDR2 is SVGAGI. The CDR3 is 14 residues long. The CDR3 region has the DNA TGTGCCAGCAGGCGGACAGGGGGCCTCGGGGAGCTGTTTTTT. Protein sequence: CASRRTGGLGELFF.

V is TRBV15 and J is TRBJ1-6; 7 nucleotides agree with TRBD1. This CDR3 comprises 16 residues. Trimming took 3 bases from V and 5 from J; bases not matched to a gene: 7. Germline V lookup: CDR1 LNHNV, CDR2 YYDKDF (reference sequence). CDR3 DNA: TGTGCCACCAGCAGGACAGGGTGGGGGAATAATTCACCCCTCCACTTT. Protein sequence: CATSRTGWGNNSPLHF.

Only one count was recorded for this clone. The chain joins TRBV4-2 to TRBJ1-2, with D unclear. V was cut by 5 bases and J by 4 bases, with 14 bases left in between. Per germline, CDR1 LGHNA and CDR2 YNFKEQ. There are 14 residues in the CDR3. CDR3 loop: CASSAALAGYGYTF. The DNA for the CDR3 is TGTGCCAGCAGCGCCGCGTTAGCCGGCTATGGCTACACCTTC.

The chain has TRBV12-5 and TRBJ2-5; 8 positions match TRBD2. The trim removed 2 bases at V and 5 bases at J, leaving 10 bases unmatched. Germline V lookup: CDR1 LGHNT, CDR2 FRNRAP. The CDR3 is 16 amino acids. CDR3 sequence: CASGLTWDGRAETQYF. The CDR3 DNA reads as TGTGCTAGTGGTTTGACATGGGACGGGAGGGCTGAGACCCAGTACTTC.

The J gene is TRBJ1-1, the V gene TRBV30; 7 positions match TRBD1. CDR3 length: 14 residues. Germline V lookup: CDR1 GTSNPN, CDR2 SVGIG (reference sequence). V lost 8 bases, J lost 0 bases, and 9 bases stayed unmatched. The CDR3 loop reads CAGDRDRLNTEAFF. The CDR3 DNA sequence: TGTGCCGGTGACAGGGACCGTTTGAACACTGAAGCTTTCTTT. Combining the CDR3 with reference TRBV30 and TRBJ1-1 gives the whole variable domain SQTIHQWPATLVQPVGSPLSLECTVEGTSNPNLYWYRQAAGRGLQLLFYSVGIGQISSEVPQNLSASRPQDRQFILSSKKLLLSDSGFYLCAGDRDRLNTEAFFGQGTRLTVV.

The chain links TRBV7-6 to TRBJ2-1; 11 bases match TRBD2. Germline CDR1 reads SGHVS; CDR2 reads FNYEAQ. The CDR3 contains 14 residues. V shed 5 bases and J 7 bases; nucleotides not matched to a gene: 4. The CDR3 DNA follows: TGTGCCAGCAGCCTGCTAGCGGGAGGTAATGAGCAGTTCTTC. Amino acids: CASSLLAGGNEQFF.

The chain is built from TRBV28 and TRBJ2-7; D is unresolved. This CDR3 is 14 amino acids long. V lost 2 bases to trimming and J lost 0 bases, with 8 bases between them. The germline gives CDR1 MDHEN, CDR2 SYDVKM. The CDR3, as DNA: TGTGCCAGCAGTTTAATGGGCAACTCCTACGAGCAGTACTTC. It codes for CASSLMGNSYEQYF. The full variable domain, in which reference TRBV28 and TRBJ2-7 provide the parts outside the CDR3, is DVKVTQSSRYLVKRTGEKVFLECVQDMDHENMFWYRQDPGLGLRLIYFSYDVKMKEKGDIPEGYSVSREKKERFSLILESASTNQTSMYLCASSLMGNSYEQYFGPGTRLTVT.

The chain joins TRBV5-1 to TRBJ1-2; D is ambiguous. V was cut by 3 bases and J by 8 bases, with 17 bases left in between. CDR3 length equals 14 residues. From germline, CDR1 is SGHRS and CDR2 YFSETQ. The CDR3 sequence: CASSSRVGRSGYTF. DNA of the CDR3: TGCGCCAGCAGCTCCCGAGTTGGCCGGAGCGGCTACACCTTC.

The CDR3 region is CASSIQDRPHRPQHF. The CDR3 bases are TGTGCCAGTAGTATCCAGGACAGGCCCCATCGGCCCCAGCATTTT. The rearrangement uses TRBV19 and TRBJ1-5, with TRBD1 identical over 7 bases. The CDR3 has 15 residues. V shed 3 bases and J 9 bases; nucleotides not matched to a gene: 11. From germline, CDR1 is LNHDA and CDR2 SQIVND (reference sequence).

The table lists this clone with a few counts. The CDR3 sequence is CASSQGSEQYF. For the CDR3, the DNA is TGTGCCAGCAGCCAGGGTAGTGAGCAGTACTTC. V and J are TRBV6-5 and TRBJ2-7; D possibly corresponds to TRBD1 (5 bases). With 6 bases removed from V and 7 bases from J, the gap between germline ends came to 10 bases. The CDR3 loop spans 11 amino acids. Germline lookup yields CDR1 MNHEY and CDR2 SVGAGI.

The CDR3 DNA is TGTGCCAGCAGCGTTTCGGGACAGGAGATCAGGTTCACTGAAGCTTTCTTT. Translated: CASSVSGQEIRFTEAFF. The J gene is TRBJ1-1, the V gene TRBV9, with TRBD1 matching over 8 bases. V shed 2 bases, J shed 4 bases, and the junction held 13 bases outside the gene matches. This CDR3 region has 17 residues. In germline, CDR1 is SGDLS, CDR2 YYNGEE.

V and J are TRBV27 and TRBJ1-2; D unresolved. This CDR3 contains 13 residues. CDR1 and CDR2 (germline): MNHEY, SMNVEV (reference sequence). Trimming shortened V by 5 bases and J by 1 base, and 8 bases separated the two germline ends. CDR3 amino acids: CASSQKLNYGYTF. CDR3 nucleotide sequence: TGTGCCAGCAGTCAAAAGCTTAACTATGGCTACACCTTC.

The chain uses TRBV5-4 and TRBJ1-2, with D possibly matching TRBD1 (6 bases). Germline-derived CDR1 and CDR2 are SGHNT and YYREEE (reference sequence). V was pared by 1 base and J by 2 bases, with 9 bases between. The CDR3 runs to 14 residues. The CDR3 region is CASSLRGYNYGYTF. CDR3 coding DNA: TGTGCCAGCAGCTTGAGGGGGTACAACTATGGCTACACCTTC. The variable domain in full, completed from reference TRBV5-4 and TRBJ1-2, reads ETGVTQSPTHLIKTRGQQVTLRCSSQSGHNTVSWYQQALGQGPQFIFQYYREEENGRGNFPPRFSGLQFPNYSSELNVNALELDDSALYLCASSLRGYNYGYTFGSGTRLTVV.